This is a list of T cell receptor beta chains from one sample in a study of T cell changes during pregnancy in multiple sclerosis. This table comes from immunoSEQ multiplex PCR, and its TCRdb copy is limited to in-frame clones, with some not included. The table has 90,000 to 120,000 clones, roughly nine tenths seen once; the top ten hold 3% to 3.5%. Specimen: peripheral blood, collected after pregnancy. The source is a female donor with multiple sclerosis, enrolled in a pregnancy study. Each CDR3 is given with its conserved first and last residue. A D gene is named only where the DNA matches it firmly. Only part of the rows carry a size: once, few, many, or a class if the clone is expanded.

CDR3 DNA,CDR3 protein,J gene,V gene,CDR3 length,D gene,clone size
TGTGCCAGCATATGTAGGGGAACCTACAATGAGCAGTTCTTC,CASICRGTYNEQFF,TRBJ2-1,TRBV27,14,NA,NA
TGTGCCAGCAGCTTACTGTCTCTCGGGACAAACCCGAACACCATATATTTT,CASSLLSLGTNPNTIYF,TRBJ1-3,TRBV11-2,17,NA,NA
TGTGCCAGCAGCCCAAGGACAGGGGAGGGCGTGTACGAGCAGTACTTC,CASSPRTGEGVYEQYF,TRBJ2-7,TRBV7-9,16,TRBD1,NA
TGTGCCAGCAGCTACCGGGGCCAATGGGGGGAACGCTACGAGCAGTACTTC,CASSYRGQWGERYEQYF,TRBJ2-7,TRBV11-2,17,NA,NA
TGTGCCATCAGCCAGGGTAACACCATCTATGGCTACACCTTC,CAISQGNTIYGYTF,TRBJ1-2,TRBV10-3,14,NA,NA
TGTGCCACCGGGCGCGCCTACGAGCAGTACTTC,CATGRAYEQYF,TRBJ2-7,TRBV15,11,NA,NA
TGTGCCAGCTCCCCGACAGGGGGTAGCGAGCAGTACTTC,CASSPTGGSEQYF,TRBJ2-7,TRBV18,13,TRBD1,NA
TGCGCCAGCAGCCCTGAGTGGGACAGCGGAGTCTATGGCTACACCTTC,CASSPEWDSGVYGYTF,TRBJ1-2,TRBV4-1,16,TRBD1,NA
TGTGCCAGCAGCTTCCTTAGCGGGGACACAGATACGCAGTATTTT,CASSFLSGDTDTQYF,TRBJ2-3,TRBV5-4,15,TRBD2,NA
TGCGCCAGCAGGATACAGGGGGCTACCTACGAGCAGTACTTC,CASRIQGATYEQYF,TRBJ2-7,TRBV5-1,14,TRBD1,NA
TGTGCCAGCAGCTCCCATTGGGAGGGAGCGAACACTGAAGCTTTCTTT,CASSSHWEGANTEAFF,TRBJ1-1,TRBV9,16,NA,NA
TGTGCCAGCAGCTTGGGAAGGGGGGGAAACACAGATACGCAGTATTTT,CASSLGRGGNTDTQYF,TRBJ2-3,TRBV5-6,16,NA,NA
TGCGCCAGCAGCTTGGGGCTGAACACTGAAGCTTTCTTT,CASSLGLNTEAFF,TRBJ1-1,TRBV5-1,13,NA,NA
TGTGCCAGCAGCGTGGGACTTAACACCGGGGAGCTGTTTTTT,CASSVGLNTGELFF,TRBJ2-2,TRBV9,14,NA,NA
TGCGCCAGCAGCTTCCGGGACAGGGGCGACGGGGAGCTGTTTTTT,CASSFRDRGDGELFF,TRBJ2-2,TRBV5-1,15,TRBD1,NA
TGTGCCAGCAGGATGACTAGCGAATACACAGATACGCAGTATTTT,CASRMTSEYTDTQYF,TRBJ2-3,TRBV27,15,TRBD2,NA
TGTGCCAGCAGCTCCCGTCCAGGGACAGTGCAAGAGACCCAGTACTTC,CASSSRPGTVQETQYF,TRBJ2-5,TRBV7-8,16,TRBD1,NA
TGTGCCAGCAGCCCCAAACTAGCGGGCCAAGAGACCCAGTACTTC,CASSPKLAGQETQYF,TRBJ2-5,TRBV5-6,15,TRBD2,NA
TGTGCCAGCAAGGAATCAGGCAGGGGCACTGAAGCTTTCTTT,CASKESGRGTEAFF,TRBJ1-1,TRBV25-1,14,NA,NA
TGTGCCAGCACCGCCTATTACAATGAGCAGTTCTTC,CASTAYYNEQFF,TRBJ2-1,TRBV6-6,12,NA,NA
TGTGCCAGCACCTCGACAGTCTATAATTCACCCCTCCACTTT,CASTSTVYNSPLHF,TRBJ1-6,TRBV28,14,NA,NA
TGTGCCAGCACCCAGGCGGCAGGGAGCACAGATACGCAGTATTTT,CASTQAAGSTDTQYF,TRBJ2-3,TRBV6-4,15,NA,NA
TGTGCCTGGGGACAAGATAATTCACCCCTCCACTTT,CAWGQDNSPLHF,TRBJ1-6,TRBV30,12,NA,once
TGTGCCAGCAGCTTGGGGACAGGGCAGACTGAAGCTTTCTTT,CASSLGTGQTEAFF,TRBJ1-1,TRBV7-6,14,TRBD1,NA
TGTGCCAGCAGCCAAGTGTTAGACCTAGCGGGAGTTTACGAGCAGTACTTC,CASSQVLDLAGVYEQYF,TRBJ2-7,TRBV4-2,17,TRBD2,NA
TGTGCCAGCAGCGTAGTCGTCGGAGGGAACACTGAAGCTTTCTTT,CASSVVVGGNTEAFF,TRBJ1-1,TRBV7-2,15,NA,NA
TGTGCCAGCTCACGGGGGACTGAGGCTAACTATGGCTACACCTTC,CASSRGTEANYGYTF,TRBJ1-2,TRBV18,15,NA,NA
TGTGCCAGCAGTACCGATACCGGGACAGGGGAAATCACAGATACGCAGTATTTT,CASSTDTGTGEITDTQYF,TRBJ2-3,TRBV27,18,TRBD1,NA
TGTGCCTCCTCCTCCGGGGGAAAACTGTTTTTT,CASSSGGKLFF,TRBJ1-4,TRBV5-4,11,NA,few
TGTGCCACCAGCTTCGACAGGGGGGTACAGCCCCAGCATTTT,CATSFDRGVQPQHF,TRBJ1-5,TRBV15,14,TRBD1,NA
TGTGCCAGCAGCTTTAGGGGGTTCTCACCCCTCCACTTT,CASSFRGFSPLHF,TRBJ1-6,TRBV6-5,13,NA,NA
TGCGCCAGCAGCCCCGGGACAGATCTCTACGAGCAGTACTTC,CASSPGTDLYEQYF,TRBJ2-7,TRBV5-1,14,TRBD1,NA
TGCAGCGTTGGTCCCAGCGGCTCTGGGGCCAACGTCCTGACTTTC,CSVGPSGSGANVLTF,TRBJ2-6,TRBV29-1,15,NA,NA
TGTGCCACATCAGGGAGGGAGGATTCACCCCTCCACTTT,CATSGREDSPLHF,TRBJ1-6,TRBV6-1,13,NA,NA
TGTGCCAGCAGCGGGCGAGCCGGACAGTTTCAGGGGGATACGCAGTATTTT,CASSGRAGQFQGDTQYF,TRBJ2-3,TRBV9,17,NA,NA
TGCGCCAGCAGCTTGGCGGGACAGGTCTATGGCTACACCTTC,CASSLAGQVYGYTF,TRBJ1-2,TRBV5-1,14,TRBD1,once
TGTGCCAGCAGTGAAGACAGGAACGAGCAGTACTTC,CASSEDRNEQYF,TRBJ2-7,TRBV27,12,NA,NA
TGTGCCAGCAGCCCGCGGGAAGCGGGGGGAAAGACCCAGTACTTC,CASSPREAGGKTQYF,TRBJ2-5,TRBV21-1,15,NA,NA
TGTGCCAGCAGCGTTAGTAGCGGGACTGAAGCTTTCTTT,CASSVSSGTEAFF,TRBJ1-1,TRBV9,13,NA,NA
TGTGCCAGCAGTTTATCAGAAGGGGGTGCCTACGAGCAGTACTTC,CASSLSEGGAYEQYF,TRBJ2-7,TRBV27,15,NA,NA
TGCGCCAGCAGCCAAGTTCGGTTGGACAATGAGCAGTTCTTC,CASSQVRLDNEQFF,TRBJ2-1,TRBV4-1,14,NA,NA
TGTGCCAGCAGTGTTGACTGGAACACTGAAGCTTTCTTT,CASSVDWNTEAFF,TRBJ1-1,TRBV2,13,NA,NA
TGTGCCAGCAGTGTAGGTCTAGGGGCAGGGAAAAATTCACCCCTCCACTTT,CASSVGLGAGKNSPLHF,TRBJ1-6,TRBV25-1,17,NA,NA